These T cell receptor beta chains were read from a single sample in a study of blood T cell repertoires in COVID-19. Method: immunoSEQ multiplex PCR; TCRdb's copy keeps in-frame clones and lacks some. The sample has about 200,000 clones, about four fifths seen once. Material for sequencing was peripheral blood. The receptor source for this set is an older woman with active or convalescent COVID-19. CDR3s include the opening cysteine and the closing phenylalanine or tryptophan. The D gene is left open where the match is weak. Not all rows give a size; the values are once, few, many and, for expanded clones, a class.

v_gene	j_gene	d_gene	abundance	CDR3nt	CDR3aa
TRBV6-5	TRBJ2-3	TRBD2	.	TGTGCCAGATTGCTTCTAGCGGATTACACAGATACGCAGTATTTT	CARLLLADYTDTQYF
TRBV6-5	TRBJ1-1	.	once	TGTGCCAGCAGTTACAGGGGGTACACTGAAGCTTTCTTT	CASSYRGYTEAFF
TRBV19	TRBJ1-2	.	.	TGTGCCACCGGAGGCAGGAGCAACTATGGCTACACCTTC	CATGGRSNYGYTF
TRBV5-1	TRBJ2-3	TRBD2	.	TGCGCCAGCAGCACGGGACTAGCGGGAGGTGGCACAGATACGCAGTATTTT	CASSTGLAGGGTDTQYF
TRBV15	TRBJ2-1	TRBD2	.	TGTGCCACCAGTTCCGGGACTAGCGGGAGTGGTGAGCAGTTCTTC	CATSSGTSGSGEQFF
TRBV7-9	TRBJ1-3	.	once	TGTGCCAGCACCCCGAGGACAGTAAGCTCTGGAAACACCATATATTTT	CASTPRTVSSGNTIYF
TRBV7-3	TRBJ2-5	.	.	TGTGCCAGCAGCTTAACAGCCGGGACTGGAAAGAAGACCCAGTACTTC	CASSLTAGTGKKTQYF
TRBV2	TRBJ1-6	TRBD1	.	TGTGCCAGCAGTGTACAGGGGGCCTCACCCCTCCACTTT	CASSVQGASPLHF
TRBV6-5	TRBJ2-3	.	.	TGTGCCAGCAGTTTGGGGGGGGCGGCCACAGATACGCAGTATTTT	CASSLGGAATDTQYF
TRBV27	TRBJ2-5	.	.	TGTGCCAGCAGTTTAAAGAGGGCGGGGGAGACCCAGTACTTC	CASSLKRAGETQYF
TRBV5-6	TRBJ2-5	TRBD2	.	TGTGCCAGCAGCTTGCGGGGCGGGGGGGAGACCCAGTACTTC	CASSLRGGGETQYF
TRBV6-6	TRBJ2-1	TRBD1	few	TGTGCCAGCAGTTACTTAGCAGGGGGCACTGAGCAGTTCTTC	CASSYLAGGTEQFF
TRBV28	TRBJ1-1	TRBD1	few	TGTGCCAGCAGTGTAAGGGGGCGCCTCCTTATGAACACTGAAGCTTTCTTT	CASSVRGRLLMNTEAFF
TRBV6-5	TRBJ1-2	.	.	TGTGCCAGCAGTCCCGGACACCACTATGGCTACACCTTC	CASSPGHHYGYTF
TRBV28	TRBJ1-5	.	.	TGTGCCAGCATCCCCTCCTTGGGAGGAGATCAGCCCCAGCATTTT	CASIPSLGGDQPQHF
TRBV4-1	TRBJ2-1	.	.	TGCGCCAGCAGCCAGAGAGCGTTCTCCTACAATGAGCAGTTCTTC	CASSQRAFSYNEQFF
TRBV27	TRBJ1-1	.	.	TGTGCCAGCAGTAGTACACTGAACACTGAAGCTTTCTTT	CASSSTLNTEAFF
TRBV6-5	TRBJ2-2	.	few	TGTGCCAGCAGTTTCCAAGCGGGCACCGGGGAGCTGTTTTTT	CASSFQAGTGELFF
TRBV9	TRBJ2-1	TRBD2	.	TGTGCCAGCAGCGTAGGTCTAGCGGGAGGGAGCTCCTACAATGAGCAGTTCTTC	CASSVGLAGGSSYNEQFF
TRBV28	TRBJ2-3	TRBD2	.	TGTGCCAGCTGCGGAGCGGGAGGTGGGACAGATACGCAGTATTTT	CASCGAGGGTDTQYF
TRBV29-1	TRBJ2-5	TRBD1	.	TGCAGCGCCGGGACAGTCCAAGAGACCCAGTACTTC	CSAGTVQETQYF
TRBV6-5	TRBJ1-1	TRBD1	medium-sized	TGTGCCAGCAGGGATCGGGACAGGGTGAACACTGAAGCTTTCTTT	CASRDRDRVNTEAFF
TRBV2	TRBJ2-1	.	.	TGTGCCAGCAGTGGGAGGGTAGCCGCTGAGCAGTTCTTC	CASSGRVAAEQFF
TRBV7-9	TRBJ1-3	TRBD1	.	TGTGCCAGCAGCTCGCACCCCGGGACAGGGTCTGGAAACACCATATATTTT	CASSSHPGTGSGNTIYF
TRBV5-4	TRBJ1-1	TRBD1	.	TGTGCCAGCAGGGGTAGACAGGGGCTGAACACTGAAGCTTTCTTT	CASRGRQGLNTEAFF
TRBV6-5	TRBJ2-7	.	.	TGTGCCAGCAGTTCCACGGGAGAAAGAGAGCAGTACTTC	CASSSTGEREQYF
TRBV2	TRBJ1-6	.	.	TGTGCCAGCGGGTCCCAGGAAAATTCACCCCTCCACTTT	CASGSQENSPLHF
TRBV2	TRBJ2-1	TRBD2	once	TGTGCCATTGCGGGAGAGGGTGTCGGCCCTCAGTTCTTC	CAIAGEGVGPQFF
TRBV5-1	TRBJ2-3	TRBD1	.	TGCGCCAGCAGCTTGGGGGACAGGGGTGTGGATACGCAGTATTTT	CASSLGDRGVDTQYF
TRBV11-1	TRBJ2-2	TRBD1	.	TGTGCCAGCAGGTGGGGACAGAGCACCGGGGAGCTGTTTTTT	CASRWGQSTGELFF
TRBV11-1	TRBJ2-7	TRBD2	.	TGTGCCAGCAGGAAACTGGCGGGAGGCCACGAGCAGTACTTC	CASRKLAGGHEQYF
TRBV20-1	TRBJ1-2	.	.	TGCAGTGCTAGTCTAATCGGACAGAACTATGGCTACACCTTC	CSASLIGQNYGYTF
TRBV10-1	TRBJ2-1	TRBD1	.	TGCGCCAGCAGCGAATCCGGGACAGGGAGAAATGAGCAGTTCTTC	CASSESGTGRNEQFF
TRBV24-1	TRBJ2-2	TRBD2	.	TGTGCCACCAGTGATAACAGGGTCGGGACTAGCGGGGGAAACACCGGGGAGCTGTTTTTT	CATSDNRVGTSGGNTGELFF
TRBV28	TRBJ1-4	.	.	TGTGCCAGCAGTTTTAGACACACTAATGAAAAACTGTTTTTT	CASSFRHTNEKLFF
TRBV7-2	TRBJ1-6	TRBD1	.	TGTGCCAGCAGCTTTAGGGACAGGCTGAGCTCCTATAATTCACCCCTCCACTTT	CASSFRDRLSSYNSPLHF
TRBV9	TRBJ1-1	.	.	TGTGCCAGCAGCCTACGACCAGGGGAAACTGAAGCTTTCTTT	CASSLRPGETEAFF
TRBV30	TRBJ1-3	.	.	TGTGCCTGGAGACAGGGTATCGCTTCAACCGTCTCTGGAAACACCATATATTTT	CAWRQGIASTVSGNTIYF
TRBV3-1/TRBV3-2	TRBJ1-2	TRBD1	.	TGTGCCAGCAGCCGAGGACAGGCCGGAGGCTACACCTTC	CASSRGQAGGYTF
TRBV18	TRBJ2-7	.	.	TGTGCCAGCTCCACCGGGGGACTCCCCTACGAGCAGTACTTC	CASSTGGLPYEQYF
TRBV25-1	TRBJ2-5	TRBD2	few	TGTGCCAGCAGTGAACTGTTGCTTAGCGGGAGGCAAGAGACCCAGTACTTC	CASSELLLSGRQETQYF
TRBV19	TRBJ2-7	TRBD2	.	TGTGCCAGTAGAAGGACTAGCGGGAGTGGCTACGAGCAGTACTTC	CASRRTSGSGYEQYF
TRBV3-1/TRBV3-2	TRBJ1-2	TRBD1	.	TGTGCCAGCAGCGCCCGGGACAGACACTATGGCTACACCTTC	CASSARDRHYGYTF
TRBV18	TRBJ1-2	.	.	TGTGCCAGCTCACAACAGATAGGGGATGGCTACACCTTC	CASSQQIGDGYTF
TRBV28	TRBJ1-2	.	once	TGTGCCAGCAGTCAGGGTTTGGGGTATGGCTACACCTTC	CASSQGLGYGYTF
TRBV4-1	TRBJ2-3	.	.	TGCGCCAGCAGAACGGGGGATACGCAGTATTTT	CASRTGDTQYF
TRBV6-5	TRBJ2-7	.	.	TGTGCCAGCAGGGGGCCGGGCCTCGCGTCCGCCGAGCAGTACTTC	CASRGPGLASAEQYF
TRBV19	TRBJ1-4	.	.	TGTGCCAGCGAATCTGGGGGGGAAAAACTGTTTTTT	CASESGGEKLFF
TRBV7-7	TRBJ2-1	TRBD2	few	TGTGCCAGCAGCTTAGTGGGGACTAGCAATGAGCAGTTCTTC	CASSLVGTSNEQFF
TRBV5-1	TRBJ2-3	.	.	TGCGCCAGCGCCCAGGGCACAGGGCGAGATACGCAGTATTTT	CASAQGTGRDTQYF
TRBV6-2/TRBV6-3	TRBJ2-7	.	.	TGTGCCAGCAGTGCCACAGTGGAGGGATCCAAGCAGTACTTC	CASSATVEGSKQYF
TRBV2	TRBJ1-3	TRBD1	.	TGTGCCAGCGGGACAGCTGGAAACACCATATATTTT	CASGTAGNTIYF